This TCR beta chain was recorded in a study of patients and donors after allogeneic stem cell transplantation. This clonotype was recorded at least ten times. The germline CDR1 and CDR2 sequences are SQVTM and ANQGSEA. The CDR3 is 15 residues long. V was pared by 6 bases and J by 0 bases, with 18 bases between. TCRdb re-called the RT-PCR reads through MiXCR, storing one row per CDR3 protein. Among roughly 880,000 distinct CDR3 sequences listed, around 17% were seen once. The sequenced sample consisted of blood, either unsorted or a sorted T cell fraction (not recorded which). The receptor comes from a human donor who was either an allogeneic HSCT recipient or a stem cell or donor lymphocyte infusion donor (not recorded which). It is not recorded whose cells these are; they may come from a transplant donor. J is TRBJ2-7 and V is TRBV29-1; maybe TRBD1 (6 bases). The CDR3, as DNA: TGCAGCGTGACCCTCCGGGACACCTCCTCCTACGAGCAGTACTTC. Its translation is CSVTLRDTSSYEQYF.